This T cell receptor (beta chain) was recorded in a study of shared clonotypes between healthy human individuals. The investigators split CD4+ cells into a CD45RA+ naive subset and a CD45RA-negative memory subset. The sorted-subset replicate PCRs were given around 200 ng DNA, which is 30,000 to 35,000 T cell genomes. Method: immunoSEQ multiplex PCR; TCRdb's copy keeps in-frame clones and lacks some. The table includes over 2 million clones, roughly 95% detected once. V lost 0 bases, J lost 0 bases, and 12 bases lay in between. Germline CDR1 and CDR2: MGHRA and YSYEKL. The length of the CDR3 is 17 residues.

Specimen: naive CD4+ T cells sorted from blood. The subset denotes: CD45RA+ positively selected. The V call is TRBV4-1, the J call TRBJ1-5; D gene ambiguous. This clonotype was sampled from a man younger than 35 in good health. In DNA form, the CDR3 reads TGCGCCAGCAGCCAAGAAGGCAGCACGTATAGCAATCAGCCCCAGCATTTT. Its protein is CASSQEGSTYSNQPQHF.